The rows below give T cell receptor beta chains drawn from one sample of a study of blood T cell repertoires in COVID-19. Clones were sequenced by immunoSEQ multiplex PCR, and TCRdb holds only the in-frame ones, with some missing. The data show about 75,000 clones, approximately 86% seen once. The specimen was peripheral blood. These receptors were collected from a woman aged 45-59 years with acute or convalescent COVID-19. Each CDR3 is given with its conserved first and last residue. D genes are given only for firm matches. Only part of the rows carry a size: once, few, many, or a class if the clone is expanded.

cdr3_length clone_size d_call j_call v_call cdr3_aa cdr3_nt
13 few . TRBJ1-6 TRBV12-3/TRBV12-4 CASSFNQGGPLHF TGTGCCAGCAGTTTTAATCAGGGAGGCCCCCTCCACTTT
14 . TRBD1 TRBJ1-3 TRBV6-5 CASSHRGSGNTIYF TGTGCCAGCAGCCACAGGGGATCCGGAAACACCATATATTTT
16 . . TRBJ1-4 TRBV6-5 CASSYSNGSPNEKLFF TGTGCCAGCAGTTACTCAAACGGGTCCCCTAATGAAAAACTGTTTTTT
13 . TRBD1 TRBJ1-6 TRBV12-3/TRBV12-4 CASRRDRDSPLHF TGTGCCAGCAGAAGGGACAGGGATTCACCCCTCCACTTT
14 . TRBD1 TRBJ1-4 TRBV20-1 CSASSGTGNEKLFF TGCAGTGCTAGTTCCGGGACAGGGAATGAAAAACTGTTTTTT
16 . . TRBJ2-7 TRBV11-2 CASSLDLARVGSEQYF TGTGCCAGCAGCTTAGATCTCGCCAGGGTTGGGTCCGAGCAGTACTTC
13 . TRBD1 TRBJ1-1 TRBV6-5 CASSYSGRGEAFF TGTGCCAGCAGTTACTCAGGCAGGGGGGAAGCTTTCTTT
15 . . TRBJ1-4 TRBV4-3 CASSQQGLANEKLFF TGCGCCAGCAGCCAACAGGGTTTGGCTAATGAAAAACTGTTTTTT
15 once . TRBJ1-5 TRBV5-1 CASSLAGNDNQPQHF TGCGCCAGCAGCTTGGCAGGGAATGACAATCAGCCCCAGCATTTT
13 . . TRBJ1-1 TRBV28 CASGTPSNTEAFF TGTGCCAGCGGGACACCATCGAACACTGAAGCTTTCTTT
14 . TRBD1 TRBJ2-1 TRBV28 CASSLTGGRGEQFF TGTGCCAGCAGTCTGACAGGGGGCCGGGGAGAGCAGTTCTTC
16 . TRBD2 TRBJ2-1 TRBV18 CASSPLAGGSYNEQFF TGTGCCAGCTCACCTTTAGCGGGAGGCTCCTACAATGAGCAGTTCTTC
17 . TRBD1 TRBJ2-2 TRBV6-4 CASSDPRDREVTGELFF TGTGCCAGCAGTGACCCGCGGGACAGGGAGGTCACCGGGGAGCTGTTTTTT
14 once . TRBJ2-7 TRBV6-5 CASIQPGAPYEQYF TGTGCCAGCATCCAACCGGGAGCCCCCTACGAGCAGTACTTC
15 . . TRBJ2-3 TRBV14 CASSHISQGTDTQYF TGTGCCAGCAGCCATATCTCACAGGGAACAGATACGCAGTATTTT
14 . . TRBJ1-2 TRBV7-3 CASSPTGANYGYTF TGTGCCAGCAGCCCGACAGGAGCTAACTATGGCTACACCTTC
13 few TRBD2 TRBJ2-4 TRBV28 CASSLAGQGIQYF TGTGCCAGCAGTCTAGCGGGTCAGGGCATTCAGTACTTC
14 . TRBD1 TRBJ1-3 TRBV19 CASSAPGQTNTIYF TGTGCCAGTAGCGCACCGGGACAGACGAACACCATATATTTT
12 . . TRBJ1-1 TRBV28 CASSLPLTEAFF TGTGCCAGCAGCCTCCCACTCACTGAAGCTTTCTTT
15 . TRBD1 TRBJ2-7 TRBV27 CASSPQGASSYEQYF TGTGCCAGCAGTCCCCAGGGGGCAAGCTCCTACGAGCAGTACTTC
13 . TRBD1 TRBJ1-1 TRBV12-3/TRBV12-4 CASSHRDRISAFF TGTGCCAGCAGCCACCGGGACAGGATCTCCGCTTTCTTT
16 . TRBD1 TRBJ1-2 TRBV6-5 CASSYSSNQGAGGYTF TGTGCCAGCAGTTACTCGAGTAATCAGGGGGCGGGTGGCTACACCTTC
15 . TRBD1 TRBJ1-1 TRBV6-6 CASSYSLAGGTEAFF TGTGCCAGCAGTTACTCATTGGCAGGGGGCACTGAAGCTTTCTTT
12 . TRBD1 TRBJ1-2 TRBV27 CASRFGQGGYTF TGTGCCAGCAGGTTCGGACAGGGTGGCTACACCTTC
15 . TRBD2 TRBJ2-7 TRBV9 CASSGAGTSLSEQYF TGTGCCAGCAGCGGCGCCGGGACTAGCTTAAGCGAGCAGTACTTC
16 . TRBD1 TRBJ1-3 TRBV7-8 CASSKQGPLKGNTIYF TGTGCCAGCAGCAAACAGGGGCCATTGAAGGGAAACACCATATATTTT
15 . . TRBJ1-1 TRBV28 CASSSLDRTFTEAFF TGTGCCAGCAGTTCATTAGACAGGACCTTCACTGAAGCTTTCTTT
12 . . TRBJ2-5 TRBV30 CAWSGIQETQYF TGTGCCTGGAGCGGGATACAAGAGACCCAGTACTTC
16 . TRBD2 TRBJ2-3 TRBV5-1 CASSLDSGGAVDTQYF TGCGCCAGCAGCTTGGACAGCGGGGGGGCCGTAGATACGCAGTATTTT
15 . TRBD1 TRBJ2-7 TRBV6-5 CASSYSNDGRGEQYF TGTGCCAGCAGTTACTCGAATGATGGCAGGGGGGAGCAGTACTTC
15 . TRBD2 TRBJ2-7 TRBV5-5 CASSLARGREYEQYF TGTGCCAGCAGCTTGGCACGCGGGAGAGAGTACGAGCAGTACTTC
12 . . TRBJ1-1 TRBV30 CAWAERNTEAFF TGTGCCTGGGCTGAGAGAAACACTGAAGCTTTCTTT
16 . TRBD2 TRBJ2-4 TRBV6-2/TRBV6-3 CASSGTGGLAKNIQYF TGTGCCAGCAGTGGCACGGGGGGGCTCGCCAAAAACATTCAGTACTTC
14 . . TRBJ1-2 TRBV28 CASSLGRANYGYTF TGTGCCAGCAGTTTGGGCAGAGCTAACTATGGCTACACCTTC
15 . . TRBJ1-6 TRBV9 CASSPDGIYNSPLHF TGTGCCAGCAGCCCTGACGGGATATATAATTCACCCCTCCACTTT
13 . . TRBJ2-3 TRBV28 CASSVKPPGTQYF TGTGCCAGCAGCGTTAAACCCCCCGGTACGCAGTATTTT